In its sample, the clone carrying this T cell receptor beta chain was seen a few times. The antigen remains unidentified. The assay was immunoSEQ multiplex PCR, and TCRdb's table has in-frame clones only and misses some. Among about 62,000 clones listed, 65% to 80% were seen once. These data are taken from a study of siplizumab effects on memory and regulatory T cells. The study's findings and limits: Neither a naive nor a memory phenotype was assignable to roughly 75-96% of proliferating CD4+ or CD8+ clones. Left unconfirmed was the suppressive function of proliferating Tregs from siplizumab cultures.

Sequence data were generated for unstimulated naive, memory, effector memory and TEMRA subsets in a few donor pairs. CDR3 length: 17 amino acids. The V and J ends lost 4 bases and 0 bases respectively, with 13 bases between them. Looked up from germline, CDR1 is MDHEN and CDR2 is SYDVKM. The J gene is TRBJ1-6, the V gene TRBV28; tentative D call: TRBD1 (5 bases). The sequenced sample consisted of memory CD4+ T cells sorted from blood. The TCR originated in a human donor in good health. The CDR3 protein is CASSSGRESSYNSPLHF. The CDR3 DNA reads TGTGCCAGCAGTTCGGGACGGGAAAGCTCCTATAATTCACCCCTCCACTTT.